These 26 T cell receptor beta chains were sequenced from one sample in a study of blood T cell repertoires in COVID-19 (dated by TCRdb to 2018 to 2020). Receptor libraries were prepared by the immunoSEQ multiplex PCR assay. The table was pulled from immuneACCESS by TCRdb, which kept in-frame rearrangements only. Such tables lose some clones; where checked, under half of the loss comes from unresolved V genes, and the rest has no known cause. For this sample there are 65,000 to 85,000 clones; around four fifths appear just once. Of the sample, less than 6.5% is held by the ten largest clones. The sequencing input was peripheral blood. The receptors shown here come from a man aged 50 or older with active COVID-19.

V gene TRBV2 combines with J gene TRBJ2-1, with D tentatively TRBD1 (5 bases). The CDR3 is 14 amino acids. V was trimmed by 1 base and J by 6 bases, leaving 10 bases between them. The germline V gene has CDR1 SNHLY and CDR2 FYNNEI. The chain's CDR3 is CASSEVRQGNEQFF. DNA of the CDR3: TGTGCCAGCAGTGAAGTCCGCCAGGGCAATGAGCAGTTCTTC.

A few counts support this clone. The chain carries TRBV6-5 and TRBJ1-4, with D possibly being TRBD1 (6 bases). V lost 6 bases and J lost 8, with 19 bases in between. This CDR3 has 15 amino acids. CDR1 is MNHEY, CDR2 SVGAGI, per germline. CDR3 region: CASSANRVLSEKLFF. The CDR3 coding sequence is TGTGCCAGCAGCGCGAACAGGGTTCTGAGCGAAAAACTGTTTTTT.

The rearrangement joins TRBV28 to TRBJ2-7, with 9 bases identical to TRBD2. CDR3 length: 14 residues. Unmatched junction bases numbered 10, after V lost 6 bases and J lost 7 bases. Per the germline V gene, CDR1 is MDHEN and CDR2 is SYDVKM. The CDR3 sequence: CASSLIAGEEEQYF. In DNA, the CDR3 is TGTGCCAGCAGCCTAATAGCGGGGGAGGAGGAGCAGTACTTC.

This clone turned up a few times. CDR3 nucleotide sequence: TGCGCCAGCAGCCCGACTAGCGGGGGCAGAGATACGCAGTATTTT. It yields the protein CASSPTSGGRDTQYF. The chain recombines TRBV5-1 with TRBJ2-3; 12 nucleotides match TRBD2. CDR3 size: 15 residues. Looked up from germline, CDR1 is SGHRS and CDR2 is YFSETQ. V shed 4 bases and J 5 bases; nucleotides not matched to a gene: 5.

The chain uses TRBV15 and TRBJ1-3, with a possible D match to TRBD1 (6 bases). V was cut by 1 base and J by 4 bases, with 14 bases left in between. Germline-derived CDR1 and CDR2 are LNHNV and YYDKDF (reference sequence). The CDR3 is 16 amino acids. Here the CDR3 reads CATSRVLQGSGNTIYF. In DNA form, the CDR3 reads TGTGCCACCAGCAGAGTCTTACAGGGCTCCGGAAACACCATATATTTT. Using reference TRBV15 and TRBJ1-3 for the parts outside the CDR3, the full variable domain is DAMVIQNPRYQVTQFGKPVTLSCSQTLNHNVMYWYQQKSSQAPKLLFHYYDKDFNNEADTPDNFQSRRPNTSFCFLDIRSPGLGDTAMYLCATSRVLQGSGNTIYFGEGSWLTVV.

This clone came up once. This chain connects TRBV3-1 (or the pseudogene TRBV3-2) to TRBJ2-1; 10 positions match TRBD2. Germline-derived CDR1 and CDR2 are LGHDT and YNNKEL (reference sequence). V lost 0 bases to trimming and J lost 10 bases; unmatched junction nucleotides: 12. There are 17 residues in the CDR3. The CDR3 region is CASSQDWLAGAIGEQFF. CDR3 in DNA: TGTGCCAGCAGCCAAGATTGGCTAGCGGGGGCCATTGGGGAGCAGTTCTTC.

This clone was counted a single time. V is TRBV7-2 and J is TRBJ1-4, with 8 nucleotides matching TRBD1. J was trimmed by 11 bases and V by 5 bases; bases with no gene match: 16. The germline gives CDR1 SGHTA, CDR2 FQGNSA. CDR3 length: 16 residues. The CDR3 loop is CASSQDREGRDGKLFF. The DNA for the CDR3 is TGTGCCAGCAGCCAGGACAGGGAAGGCCGAGATGGTAAACTGTTTTTT.

The chain combines TRBV29-1 with TRBJ2-2, with a weak D call TRBD2 (5 bases). CDR1 and CDR2 (germline): SQVTM, ANQGSEA. The CDR3 runs to 14 residues. V was cut by 4 bases and J by 4 bases, with 13 bases left in between. The chain's CDR3 is CSVGPGETTGELFF. CDR3 bases: TGCAGCGTTGGACCCGGGGAGACCACCGGGGAGCTGTTTTTT.

The chain links TRBV21-1 to TRBJ1-5; TRBD1 was called by the table and not checked on the DNA. TRBV21-1 is designated a pseudogene. There are 23 residues in the CDR3. The CDR3 DNA reads as TGTGCCAGCAGCAAAGGGCTTAAGGGGGCGAACGATGATGGAATATATAGCAATCAGCCCCAGCATTTT. Its translation is CASSKGLKGANDDGIYSNQPQHF.

This chain joins TRBV4-2 and TRBJ1-2; maybe TRBD1 (5 bases). The CDR3 has 15 residues. CDR1 is LGHNA and CDR2 is YNFKEQ in the germline V gene. The V end was cut by 0 bases, the J end by 5 bases, with 13 bases between. The CDR3 protein is CASSQDGEGLYGYTF. For the CDR3, the DNA is TGTGCCAGCAGCCAAGATGGGGAGGGACTTTATGGCTACACCTTC.

V usage is TRBV7-8 and J usage is TRBJ2-3; the match to TRBD1 covers 7 bases. Trimming at V came to 0 bases and at J to 3 bases, leaving 6 bases not matched to a gene. CDR1 and CDR2 from the germline V gene are SGHVS and FQNEAQ. The CDR3 runs to 16 residues. For the CDR3, the DNA is TGTGCCAGCAGCTTAGCGACAGGGCCCGGGACAGATACGCAGTATTTT. Translated: CASSLATGPGTDTQYF.

V and J are TRBV7-3 and TRBJ2-3; D possibly corresponds to TRBD1 (6 bases). This CDR3 region has 14 residues. Germline lookup yields CDR1 SGHTA and CDR2 FQGTGA. The V end lost 5 bases, the J end lost 2 bases, and 11 bases lay between the germline ends. CDR3 sequence reads: CASSIGTPTDTQYF. The CDR3 DNA reads as TGTGCCAGCAGCATCGGGACACCCACAGATACGCAGTATTTT.

The chain is built from TRBV27 and TRBJ2-3; D unclear. In germline, CDR1 is MNHEY, CDR2 SMNVEV (reference sequence). V was cut by 4 bases and J by 6 bases, with 8 bases left in between. This CDR3 contains 12 residues. In nucleotides, the CDR3 is TGTGCCAGCAGTTCCACCGGGGATACGCAGTATTTT. It yields the protein CASSSTGDTQYF.

V usage is TRBV2 and J usage is TRBJ1-5; 8 positions match TRBD1. CDR1 is SNHLY, CDR2 FYNNEI, per germline. This CDR3 is built from 16 residues. The V segment lost 7 bases and the J segment 2 bases; nucleotides outside the gene matches: 10. The DNA for the CDR3 is TGTGCCAGCACCCTCCGACAGGGGTCGCGCAATCAGCCCCAGCATTTT. It yields the protein CASTLRQGSRNQPQHF.

The rearrangement joins TRBV18 to TRBJ2-1; TRBD1 aligns across 12 bases. The CDR3 runs 15 residues. V shed 3 bases and J 7 bases; nucleotides not matched to a gene: 4. Germline-derived CDR1 and CDR2 are KGHSH and LQKENI. CDR3 residues: CASSPGTGGWNEQFF. DNA of the CDR3: TGTGCCAGCTCACCCGGGACAGGGGGCTGGAATGAGCAGTTCTTC.

This chain links TRBV14 with TRBJ2-3, with D unclear. The germline V and J ends were trimmed by 4 bases and 1 base, with 6 bases remaining between them. This CDR3 has 13 residues. Germline CDR1 reads SGHDN; CDR2 reads FVKESK. In DNA, the CDR3 is TGTGCCAGCAGCCTCCAGGGCACAGATACGCAGTATTTT. As protein: CASSLQGTDTQYF. Full variable domain (remainder filled in from reference TRBV14 and TRBJ2-3): EAGVTQFPSHSVIEKGQTVTLRCDPISGHDNLYWYRRVMGKEIKFLLHFVKESKQDESGMPNNRFLAERTGGTYSTLKVQPAELEDSGVYFCASSLQGTDTQYFGPGTRLTVL.

This chain connects TRBV4-1 to TRBJ2-1; 8 bases match TRBD1. The trim removed 0 bases at V and 4 bases at J, leaving 8 bases unmatched. This CDR3 spans 17 amino acids. Germline CDR1 is MGHRA and CDR2 is YSYEKL. CDR3 sequence reads: CASSQDLAQGAYNEQFF. The CDR3 DNA sequence: TGCGCCAGCAGCCAAGATCTGGCGCAGGGGGCTTACAATGAGCAGTTCTTC.

This sequence joins TRBV4-3 and TRBJ2-5, with 11 bases that match TRBD2. In germline, CDR1 is LGHNA, CDR2 YSLEER. This CDR3 contains 16 residues. After removal of 0 bases from V and 2 bases from J, the junction contained 2 bases not matched to a gene. CDR3 residues: CASSQDGTSGQETQYF. The CDR3 DNA follows: TGCGCCAGCAGCCAAGATGGGACTAGCGGACAAGAGACCCAGTACTTC.

This clone showed up just once. V and J are TRBV5-1 and TRBJ1-3, with 9 bases that match TRBD1. The CDR3 consists of 15 residues. Germline V gene sequence: CDR1 SGHRS, CDR2 YFSETQ. V lost 5 bases, J lost 2 bases, and 5 bases stayed unmatched. CDR3 in DNA: TGCGCCAGCAGTCGACAGGGGGAGGCTGGAAACACCATATATTTT. Its translation is CASSRQGEAGNTIYF.

The rearrangement uses TRBV6-5 and TRBJ2-3; 11 bases map to TRBD2. V dropped 6 bases and J dropped 6; count of bases not matched to a gene: 8. The germline V gene encodes CDR1 MNHEY and CDR2 SVGAGI. The CDR3 totals 15 residues. Here the CDR3 DNA reads TGTGCCAGCAGACCCCTAGCGGGGGGAGGTGATACGCAGTATTTT. Its protein is CASRPLAGGGDTQYF.

This clone was detected a few times. The chain couples TRBV19 to TRBJ1-4; D remains ambiguous. Germline-derived CDR1 and CDR2 are LNHDA and SQIVND (reference sequence). This CDR3 region has 17 residues. The V gene lost 3 bases and the J gene lost 0 bases, with 14 bases spanning the gap. The CDR3 is CASSIQPGITTNEKLFF. The CDR3 DNA is TGTGCCAGTAGTATCCAGCCAGGCATCACAACTAATGAAAAACTGTTTTTT.

The chain carries TRBV6-5 and TRBJ2-1, with 9 positions matching TRBD1. Germline loops: CDR1 MNHEY, CDR2 SVGAGI. The CDR3 is made up of 14 amino acids. The ends lost 6 bases at V and 7 bases at J; junction bases unmatched: 7. DNA for the CDR3: TGTGCCAGCAGCGACAGGGGGTCTTGGAATGAGCAGTTCTTC. Translation: CASSDRGSWNEQFF.

The chain is built from TRBV28 and TRBJ1-5, with D unresolved. Deletions cut 1 base from V and 4 bases from J, with 5 bases between. Germline V gene lookup returns CDR1 MDHEN and CDR2 SYDVKM. This CDR3 contains 13 residues. In DNA form, the CDR3 reads TGTGCCAGCAGTTTATACCGGAATCAGCCCCAGCATTTT. As protein: CASSLYRNQPQHF.

The chain combines TRBV4-3 with TRBJ2-1; D might be TRBD1 (6 bases). The CDR3 runs 14 residues. The V end lost 1 base, the J end lost 7 bases, and 11 bases lay between the germline ends. CDR1 and CDR2 from the germline V gene are LGHNA and YSLEER. The CDR3 sequence is CASSQVDRRNEQFF. The CDR3, as DNA: TGCGCCAGCAGCCAAGTCGACAGGAGGAATGAGCAGTTCTTC.

This rearrangement joins TRBV5-1 to TRBJ2-1, with 13 bases matching TRBD2. CDR3 length: 16 amino acids. The germline CDR1 and CDR2 sequences are SGHRS and YFSETQ. The V segment lost 0 bases and the J segment 6 bases; nucleotides outside the gene matches: 3. CDR3: CASSLAGTSGINEQFF. The CDR3 DNA sequence: TGCGCCAGCAGCTTGGCCGGGACTAGCGGGATCAATGAGCAGTTCTTC. The full variable domain, with the rest looked up from reference TRBV5-1 and TRBJ2-1, is KAGVTQTPRYLIKTRGQQVTLSCSPISGHRSVSWYQQTPGQGLQFLFEYFSETQRNKGNFPGRFSGRQFSNSRSEMNVSTLELGDSALYLCASSLAGTSGINEQFFGPGTRLTVL.

The chain links TRBV6-5 to TRBJ2-5; 11 bases match TRBD2. The germline V gene has CDR1 MNHEY and CDR2 SVGAGI. The CDR3 has 15 amino acids. Losses at the gene ends were 4 bases for V and 3 bases for J; bases not matched to a gene: 4. CDR3 DNA: TGTGCCAGCAGTTTTAGCGGGAGGGCCGAAGAGACCCAGTACTTC. This gives the protein CASSFSGRAEETQYF.